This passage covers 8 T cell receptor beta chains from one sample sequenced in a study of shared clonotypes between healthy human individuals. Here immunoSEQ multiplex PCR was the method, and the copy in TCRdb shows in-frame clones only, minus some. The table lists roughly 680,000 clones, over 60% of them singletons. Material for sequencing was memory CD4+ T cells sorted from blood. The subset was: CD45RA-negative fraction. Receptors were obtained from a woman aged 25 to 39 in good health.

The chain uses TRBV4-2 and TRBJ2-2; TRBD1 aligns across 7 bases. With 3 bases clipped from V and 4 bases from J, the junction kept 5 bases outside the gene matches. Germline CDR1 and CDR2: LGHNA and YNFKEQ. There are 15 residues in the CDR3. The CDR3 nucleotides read TGTGCCAGCAGCCAGGATACAGGGGTCACCGGGGAGCTGTTTTTT. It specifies CASSQDTGVTGELFF.

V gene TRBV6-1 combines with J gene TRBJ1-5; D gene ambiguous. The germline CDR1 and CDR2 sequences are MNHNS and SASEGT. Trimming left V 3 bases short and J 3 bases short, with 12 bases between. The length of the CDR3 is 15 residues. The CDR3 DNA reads TGTGCCAGCAGTGAGGCAGACGGATTCAATCAGCCCCAGCATTTT. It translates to CASSEADGFNQPQHF.

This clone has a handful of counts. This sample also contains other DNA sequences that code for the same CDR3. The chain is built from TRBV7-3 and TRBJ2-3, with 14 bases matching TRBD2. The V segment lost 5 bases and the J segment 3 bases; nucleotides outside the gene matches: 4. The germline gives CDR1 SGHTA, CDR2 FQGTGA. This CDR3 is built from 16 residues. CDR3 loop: CASSPGTSGSTDTQYF. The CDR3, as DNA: TGTGCCAGCAGCCCCGGGACTAGCGGGAGTACAGATACGCAGTATTTT.

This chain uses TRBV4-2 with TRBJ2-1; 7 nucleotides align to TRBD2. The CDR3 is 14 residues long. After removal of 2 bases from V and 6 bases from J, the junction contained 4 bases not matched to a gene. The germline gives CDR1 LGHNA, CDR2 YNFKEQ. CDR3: CASSQQRDPNEQFF. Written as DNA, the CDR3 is TGTGCCAGCAGCCAACAGCGGGACCCCAATGAGCAGTTCTTC.

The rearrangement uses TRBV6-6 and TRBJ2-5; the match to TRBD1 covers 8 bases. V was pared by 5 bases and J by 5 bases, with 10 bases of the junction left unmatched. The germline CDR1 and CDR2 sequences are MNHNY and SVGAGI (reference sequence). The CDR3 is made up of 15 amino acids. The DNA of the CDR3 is TGTGCCAGCAGTCCCAGGGGGCTCCCCGGGGAGACCCAGTACTTC. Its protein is CASSPRGLPGETQYF.

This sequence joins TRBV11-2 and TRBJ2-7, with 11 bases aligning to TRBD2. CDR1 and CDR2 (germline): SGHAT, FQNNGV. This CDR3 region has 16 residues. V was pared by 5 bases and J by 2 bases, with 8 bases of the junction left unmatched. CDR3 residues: CASSPYSGRAAYEQYF. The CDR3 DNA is TGTGCCAGCAGCCCCTATAGCGGGAGGGCCGCCTACGAGCAGTACTTC.

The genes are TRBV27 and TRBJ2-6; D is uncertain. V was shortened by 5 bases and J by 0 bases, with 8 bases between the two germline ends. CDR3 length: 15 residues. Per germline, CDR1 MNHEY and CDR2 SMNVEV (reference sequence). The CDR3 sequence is CASSPLSSGANVLTF. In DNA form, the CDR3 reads TGTGCCAGCAGTCCTCTTAGCTCTGGGGCCAACGTCCTGACTTTC.

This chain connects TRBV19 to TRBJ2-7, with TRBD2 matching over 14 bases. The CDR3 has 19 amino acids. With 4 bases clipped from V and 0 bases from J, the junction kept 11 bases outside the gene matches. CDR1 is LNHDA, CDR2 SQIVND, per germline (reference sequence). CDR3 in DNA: TGTGCCAGTAGTACACAGGGGACTAGCGGGAGCACGGACTCCTACGAGCAGTACTTC. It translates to CASSTQGTSGSTDSYEQYF.